The 27 T cell receptor beta chains below come from one sample, sequenced in a study of T cells after posttransplantation cyclophosphamide. TCRdb's copy holds only in-frame clones and misses some; the assay was immunoSEQ multiplex PCR. Singletons are absent from the sample, which has tens of thousands of clones. Sequenced input: PBMCs. The origin of the receptors is a man aged 45 to 65 in good health, CMV-negative, and a related stem cell transplant donor.

The table lists this clone with many counts. The chain recombines TRBV18 with TRBJ1-1; no reliable D call. V was pared by 2 bases and J by 7 bases, with 8 bases between. Germline-derived CDR1 and CDR2 are KGHSH and LQKENI. The CDR3 is 12 amino acids. CDR3 region: CASSPERSEAFF. CDR3 nucleotides: TGTGCCAGCTCACCAGAGCGGAGTGAAGCTTTCTTT.

This clone was seen many times. The rearrangement joins TRBV25-1 to TRBJ2-2, with 7 bases fitting TRBD1. The germline V gene encodes CDR1 MGHDK and CDR2 SYGVNS. This CDR3 has 14 amino acids. The trim removed 7 bases at V and 3 bases at J, leaving 5 bases unmatched. The CDR3 is CASMGTAHTGELFF. The DNA of the CDR3 is TGTGCCAGCATGGGGACAGCCCACACCGGGGAGCTGTTTTTT.

In this sample, this clone turned up many times. The chain has TRBV10-2 and TRBJ1-5; TRBD1 matches at 10 bases. Germline V CDR1 and CDR2: WSHSY, SAAADI. The CDR3 runs to 15 residues. V trimming: 6 bases; J trimming: 5 bases; junction bases outside the gene matches: 7. The CDR3 region is CASSAGTGDYQPQHF. Written as DNA, the CDR3 is TGCGCCAGCAGCGCCGGGACAGGGGACTATCAGCCCCAGCATTTT.

This clone was observed many times. This chain joins TRBV6-4 and TRBJ1-2; unclear D gene. The ends were cut back, 8 bases at V and 4 bases at J, with 14 bases in the middle. Germline V CDR1 and CDR2: MRHNA, SNTAGT. The CDR3 is made up of 13 amino acids. CDR3: CASWNGQTYGYTF. The CDR3 nucleotides are TGTGCCAGCTGGAATGGGCAGACCTATGGCTACACCTTC.

This clone was counted a few times. The chain employs TRBV5-4 and TRBJ2-3; TRBD1 matches 9 bases. Germline CDR1 is SGHNT and CDR2 is YYREEE (reference sequence). V dropped 3 bases and J dropped 1; count of bases not matched to a gene: 6. The CDR3 runs to 16 residues. The CDR3 reads CASSSTGGWGTDTQYF. CDR3 bases: TGTGCCAGCAGCTCAACAGGGGGCTGGGGCACAGATACGCAGTATTTT.

This clone was detected many times. The rearrangement uses TRBV7-9 and TRBJ2-1, with a weak D call TRBD1 (5 bases). This CDR3 contains 15 residues. From germline, CDR1 is SEHNR and CDR2 FQNEAQ (reference sequence). Between the trimmed V and J ends, which lost 4 bases and 0 bases, there was a span of 10 bases. CDR3 residues: CASSSRGNSYNEQFF. The CDR3 DNA reads as TGTGCCAGCAGCTCAAGGGGAAACTCCTACAATGAGCAGTTCTTC.

This sequence joins TRBV18 and TRBJ2-5; D is possibly TRBD1 (6 bases). Trimming removed 3 bases from V and 14 bases from J, with 22 bases in between. Germline V gene sequence: CDR1 KGHSH, CDR2 LQKENI. CDR3 size: 14 residues. The CDR3 loop is CASSPADRALEFYF. The DNA for the CDR3 is TGTGCCAGCTCACCTGCGGACAGAGCTCTAGAGTTTTACTTC.

This clone was seen at least ten times. The V gene is TRBV10-3, the J gene TRBJ1-4; D remains ambiguous. Trimming stripped 10 bases from V and 8 bases from J, with 20 bases between. The CDR3 covers 14 residues. Germline V gives CDR1 ENHRY, CDR2 SYGVKD. The CDR3 here is CATYSAGSGEKLFF. In nucleotides, the CDR3 is TGTGCCACCTACTCCGCAGGCAGCGGCGAAAAACTGTTTTTT.

This clone was picked up a small number of times. V usage is TRBV19 and J usage is TRBJ2-3; perhaps TRBD2 as D (7 bases). The CDR3 spans 14 residues. The ends were cut back, 5 bases at V and 5 bases at J, with 14 bases in the middle. Germline CDR1 and CDR2: LNHDA and SQIVND (reference sequence). DNA for the CDR3: TGTGCCAGTAGTGAGGGGGGGCTTGGAGATACGCAGTATTTT. It is translated as CASSEGGLGDTQYF.

This clone has ten or more counts. The V gene is TRBV5-1, the J gene TRBJ2-1; 14 bases agree with TRBD2. The trim removed 5 bases at V and 4 bases at J, leaving 5 bases unmatched. The germline V gene has CDR1 SGHRS and CDR2 YFSETQ. CDR3 size: 16 residues. CDR3 protein: CASRVRTSGGYNEQFF. For the CDR3, the DNA is TGCGCCAGCAGGGTCCGGACTAGCGGGGGGTACAATGAGCAGTTCTTC.

Here the CDR3 DNA reads TGTGCCAGCAGCGGAGGACAGGGCTACGAGCAGTACTTC. Its protein product is CASSGGQGYEQYF. The chain is built from TRBV9 and TRBJ2-5; 8 nucleotides match TRBD1. The end of the DNA aligns better with TRBJ2-7, so the J call may be wrong. Germline V gives CDR1 SGDLS, CDR2 YYNGEE. CDR3 size: 13 residues.

This clone showed up many times. The gene calls are TRBV14 and TRBJ1-1; TRBD1 might be the D (6 bases). Germline loops: CDR1 SGHDN, CDR2 FVKESK. V lost 3 bases to trimming and J lost 11 bases, with 16 bases between them. This CDR3 has 13 residues. CDR3 DNA sequence: TGTGCCAGCAGCCATCGGAACAGGGTACTTGCTTTCTTT. Translated: CASSHRNRVLAFF.

This clone appeared many times. J is TRBJ2-4 and V is TRBV6-1, with TRBD1 matching 9 bases. With 4 bases clipped from V and 8 bases from J, the junction kept 12 bases outside the gene matches. This CDR3 has 16 residues. Germline loops: CDR1 MNHNS, CDR2 SASEGT. CDR3 region: CASSAKPGQGVYIQYF. In DNA, the CDR3 is TGTGCCAGCAGTGCCAAACCGGGACAGGGTGTATACATTCAGTACTTC.

The chain couples TRBV5-8 to TRBJ2-5; 8 bases line up with TRBD1. V dropped 4 bases and J dropped 5; count of bases not matched to a gene: 7. The CDR3 runs 14 residues. In germline, CDR1 is SGHTS, CDR2 YDEGEE. The CDR3 nucleotides are TGTGCCAGCAGCCTCGGACAGGGAAGGGAGACCCAGTACTTC. It codes for CASSLGQGRETQYF.

Ten or more counts support this clone. The rearrangement links TRBV18 to TRBJ1-2, with D uncertain. The CDR3 is 16 residues long. Trimming cost V 2 bases and J 2 bases, with 15 bases left between them. In germline, CDR1 is KGHSH, CDR2 LQKENI. CDR3 in amino acids: CASSPISSRLNYGYTF. CDR3 sequence (DNA): TGTGCCAGCTCACCAATTTCCAGCAGGCTAAACTATGGCTACACCTTC.

The chain couples TRBV6-5 to TRBJ2-7, with D perhaps matching TRBD1 (5 bases). Germline V gene lookup returns CDR1 MNHEY and CDR2 SVGAGI. Trimming removed 0 bases at V and 1 base at J, with 10 bases between. The CDR3 loop spans 15 amino acids. CDR3 amino acids: CASSYSPAGSYEQYF. CDR3 sequence (DNA): TGTGCCAGCAGTTACTCCCCGGCAGGGTCCTACGAGCAGTACTTC.

This clone was detected a few times. The genes are TRBV7-2 and TRBJ1-2; the match to TRBD1 covers 8 bases. Per germline, CDR1 SGHTA and CDR2 FQGNSA. The V segment lost 4 bases and the J segment 2 bases; nucleotides outside the gene matches: 3. The CDR3 sequence is 14 residues long. The CDR3 spells CASSSDRANYGYTF. In nucleotides, the CDR3 is TGTGCCAGCAGCTCGGACAGGGCGAACTATGGCTACACCTTC. Supplemented by reference TRBV7-2 and TRBJ1-2, the full variable domain reads GAGVSQSPSNKVTEKGKDVELRCDPISGHTALYWYRQSLGQGLEFLIYFQGNSAPDKSGLPSDRFSAERTGGSVSTLTIQRTQQEDSAVYLCASSSDRANYGYTFGSGTRLTVV.

In this sample, this clone turned up many times. The J gene is TRBJ2-7, the V gene TRBV13; 8 bases align to TRBD1. The CDR3 sequence is 14 residues long. Germline CDR1 PRHDT, CDR2 FYEKMQ (reference sequence). J gave up 6 bases and V 3 bases, and 7 bases lay outside the gene matches. The CDR3 DNA is TGTGCCAGCAGCTTGGACAGGGAAGGCGGCGAGCAGTACTTC. Translation: CASSLDREGGEQYF.

This clone appeared many times. CDR3 in DNA: TGTGCCAGCAGCTTAGAGCCGATTAGGAGCTCCTACGAGCAGTACTTC. It specifies CASSLEPIRSSYEQYF. The chain carries TRBV7-9 and TRBJ2-7; D call uncertain. Trimming took off 1 base at V and 0 bases at J, with 13 bases between the two ends. Germline CDR1 reads SEHNR; CDR2 reads FQNEAQ (reference sequence). The CDR3 covers 16 residues.

The sample holds many counts of this clone. The chain recombines TRBV6-5 with TRBJ2-7, with 9 bases that match TRBD1. CDR1 is MNHEY, CDR2 SVGAGI, per germline. The CDR3 extends over 15 amino acids. Losses at the gene ends were 6 bases for V and 5 bases for J; bases not matched to a gene: 11. The CDR3 sequence: CASRTGGRKRNEQYF. The CDR3 nucleotides are TGTGCCAGCAGGACAGGGGGGCGAAAACGTAACGAGCAGTACTTC.

The chain uses TRBV5-1 and TRBJ2-5, with 12 bases that match TRBD1. Trimming took 4 bases from V and 2 from J; bases not matched to a gene: 15. Germline lookup yields CDR1 SGHRS and CDR2 YFSETQ. The length of the CDR3 is 19 residues. The CDR3 coding sequence is TGCGCCAGCAGCCCCCGGGACAGGGGGCGCGGGAGGAGACAAGAGACCCAGTACTTC. Its translation is CASSPRDRGRGRRQETQYF.

This clone was detected many times. This sequence joins TRBV19 and TRBJ1-2; unclear D gene. Germline V gene data show CDR1 as LNHDA and CDR2 as SQIVND (reference sequence). Trimming stripped 3 bases from V and 0 bases from J, with 8 bases between. CDR3 length equals 14 residues. The DNA for the CDR3 is TGTGCCAGTAGTATTGTCAGCGCTAACTATGGCTACACCTTC. Protein: CASSIVSANYGYTF.

At least ten counts were recorded for this clone. This chain links TRBV4-3 with TRBJ2-5, with 7 bases fitting TRBD2. The V segment lost 5 bases and the J segment 5 bases; nucleotides outside the gene matches: 8. Germline values: CDR1 LGHNA, CDR2 YSLEER. This CDR3 region has 14 residues. The CDR3 region has the DNA TGCGCCAGCAGCTACGGACTAGTCGGGGAGACCCAGTACTTC. It translates to CASSYGLVGETQYF.

This clone was observed many times. The chain is built from TRBV11-1 and TRBJ2-7, with 13 bases aligning to TRBD2. The J segment lost 4 bases and the V segment lost 5 bases, leaving 14 bases of the junction unmatched. The CDR3 covers 18 residues. Per germline, CDR1 SGHAT and CDR2 FQDESV (reference sequence). CDR3 sequence reads: CASSPGTSGTVAQYEQYF. DNA for the CDR3: TGTGCCAGCAGCCCCGGGACTAGCGGGACTGTGGCTCAGTACGAGCAGTACTTC.

The chain is built from TRBV7-8 and TRBJ2-1, with no clear D. The CDR3 totals 16 residues. The germline V gene has CDR1 SGHVS and CDR2 FQNEAQ. Trimming cost V 2 bases and J 6 bases, with 17 bases left between them. The CDR3 sequence: CASSLSVTSVANEQFF. The CDR3 region has the DNA TGTGCCAGCAGCTTAAGTGTGACATCAGTCGCCAATGAGCAGTTCTTC.

This clone was counted ten times or more. The chain employs TRBV7-3 and TRBJ2-1; 7 bases map to TRBD2. Per the germline V gene, CDR1 is SGHTA and CDR2 is FQGTGA. V shed 5 bases, J shed 5 bases, and the junction held 9 bases outside the gene matches. CDR3 length: 15 amino acids. The CDR3 spells CASSRDLAGDNEQFF. As DNA, the CDR3 is TGTGCCAGCAGCCGCGACTTGGCGGGGGACAATGAGCAGTTCTTC.

This clone was counted many times. The chain joins TRBV19 to TRBJ1-2, with 7 positions matching TRBD1. V lost 7 bases and J lost 4; bases outside the gene matches: 6. Germline V gives CDR1 LNHDA, CDR2 SQIVND (reference sequence). This CDR3 has 13 amino acids. This chain's CDR3 is CASTPGTAYGYTF. CDR3 coding DNA: TGTGCCAGTACCCCCGGGACAGCCTATGGCTACACCTTC.